The present T cell receptor beta chain was sequenced within a study of vaccination and CD4 T cells after COVID-19. Study context: Stimulation of the cells used overlapping spike peptide pools from SARS-CoV-2 and from the common cold coronaviruses HCoV-NL63, HCoV-OC43 and HCoV-229E.

Germline loops: CDR1 ENHRY, CDR2 SYGVKD. V was pared by 2 bases and J by 4 bases, with 9 bases between. The CDR3 sequence is 13 residues long. The treatment here: roughly 10-day PBMC culture with coronavirus spike peptide pools or control peptides (ViraFEST assay). Culture conditions combined two million PBMCs per well with 10 IU/ml IL-2 and roughly 10 ug/ml peptide pools. The assay that was used to sequence DNA from cultured CD4+ T cells was the Oncomine TCR Beta short-read assay. TCRdb redid the calling of the PCR reads with MiXCR, one entry per CDR3 protein. The table records about 21,000 distinct CDR3 sequences, roughly 44% of them present only once. This clonotype was found once. The antigen is not known.

This clonotype was obtained from a human donor who received a COVID-19 vaccine. The source was CD4+ T cells from blood, cultured in vitro, collected before SARS-CoV-2 vaccination. The chain joins TRBV10-3 to TRBJ2-7; D gene unclear. The CDR3 coding sequence is TGTGCCATCAGTGAGGGGGATCTGTACGAGCAGTACTTC. Protein product: CAISEGDLYEQYF.